These T cell receptor beta chains were read from a single sample in a study of CD8+CD57+ T cells in acquired aplastic anemia. MiXCR, run by TCRdb on the reads, gives a single entry per CDR3 protein. The sample lists around 210,000 distinct CDR3 sequences, 65% occurring once. The sequenced sample consisted of sorted CD4+, CD8+, or CD8+CD57+ T cells (not recorded which) from PBMCs. The receptors stem from a human donor with aplastic anemia. CDR3s include the opening cysteine and the closing phenylalanine or tryptophan. The D gene is left open where the match is weak. For some rows the clone size is stated as once, few or many, or as a class when expanded; others skip it.

d_gene	v_gene	abundance	j_gene	CDR3aa	CDR3nt
.	TRBV5-1	.	TRBJ2-2	CASRTGHANTGGLFF	TGCGCCAGCAGAACGGGACACGCGAACACCGGGGGGCTGTTTTTT
.	TRBV24-1	.	TRBJ1-5	CATHAGGEGNQPQHF	TGTGCCACCCACGCGGGGGGCGAGGGCAATCAGCCCCAGCATTTT
.	TRBV2	many	TRBJ2-7	CASKGTSPRVSYEQYF	TGTGCCAGCAAAGGGACATCCCCTCGGGTCTCCTACGAGCAGTACTTC
.	TRBV20-1	.	TRBJ2-5	CSAYRDTPRKETQYF	TGCAGTGCCTACCGGGACACCCCGCGAAAAGAGACCCAGTACTTC
TRBD2	TRBV7-2	.	TRBJ2-7	CASLGGEGRNEQYF	TGTGCCAGCTTGGGGGGGGAGGGCCGTAACGAGCAGTACTTC
TRBD1	TRBV7-9	.	TRBJ2-7	CASSLVYRGKYEQYF	TGTGCCAGCAGCTTAGTCTACAGGGGGAAGTACGAGCAGTACTTC
.	TRBV20-1	.	TRBJ2-3	CSARGNQYF	TGCAGTGCTAGGGGAAACCAGTATTTT
.	TRBV9	.	TRBJ1-2	CASSELGGYGYTF	TGTGCCAGCAGTGAACTGGGGGGGTATGGCTACACCTTC
TRBD1	TRBV7-2	.	TRBJ2-7	CASAPGQGVPYF	TGTGCCTCGGCCCCCGGGCAGGGGGTTCCGTACTTC
.	TRBV7-7	.	TRBJ1-1	CASSYRVGTEAFF	TGTGCCAGCAGCTACAGGGTAGGGACTGAAGCTTTCTTT
.	TRBV7-4	few	TRBJ2-7	CASSLNAGLGEQYF	TGTGCCAGCAGCTTGAATGCGGGGTTGGGCGAGCAGTACTTC
.	TRBV7-3	.	TRBJ2-5	CASSFGAGETQYF	TGTGCCAGCAGCTTTGGGGCAGGGGAGACCCAGTACTTC
TRBD2	TRBV12-3/TRBV12-4	.	TRBJ2-3	CASSIRTSADTQYF	TGTGCCAGCAGTATACGAACTAGCGCAGATACGCAGTATTTT
.	TRBV10-3	once	TRBJ1-2	CAISDFTGSNYGYTF	TGTGCCATCAGTGACTTCACAGGGTCCAACTATGGCTACACCTTC
.	TRBV7-6	.	TRBJ2-6	CASSLVGDNVLTF	TGTGCCAGCAGCTTAGTTGGGGACAACGTCCTGACTTTC
TRBD1	TRBV5-4	many	TRBJ1-1	CASSLPDRGPEAFF	TGTGCCAGCAGCCTACCGGACAGGGGGCCTGAAGCTTTCTTT
.	TRBV15	.	TRBJ2-6	CATSRDQGSGANVLTF	TGTGCCACCAGCAGAGATCAAGGCTCTGGGGCCAACGTCCTGACTTTC
TRBD1	TRBV7-9	.	TRBJ1-1	CASSLMETGTGGFTEAFF	TGTGCCAGCAGCTTAATGGAGACAGGGACCGGGGGCTTCACTGAAGCTTTCTTC
TRBD1	TRBV20-1	few	TRBJ1-6	CSAKTGGNSPLHF	TGCAGTGCCAAGACAGGGGGGAATTCACCCCTCCACTTT
.	TRBV7-3	.	TRBJ2-3	CASSSGLKVTDTQYF	TGTGCCAGCAGCTCGGGCCTCAAGGTCACAGATACGCAGTATTTT
.	TRBV6-4	.	TRBJ2-1	CASSDLGTNEQFF	TGTGCCAGCAGTGACTTAGGGACGAATGAGCAGTTCTTC
.	TRBV7-9	.	TRBJ2-1	CASSLEGNEQFF	TGTGCTAGCAGCTTAGAGGGAAATGAGCAGTTCTTC
.	TRBV6-1	.	TRBJ1-4	CASSEGGTVEKLFF	TGTGCCAGCAGTGAAGGGGGAACTGTGGAAAAACTGTTTTTT
.	TRBV27	.	TRBJ2-7	CASSLSGTGLEQYF	TGTGCCAGCAGTTTATCAGGAACAGGGCTCGAGCAGTACTTC
TRBD1	TRBV2	few	TRBJ2-2	CASSIDRATGELFF	TGTGCCAGCAGTATCGACAGGGCCACCGGGGAGCTGTTTTTT
.	TRBV2	.	TRBJ2-1	CASNGDLSYNEQFF	TGTGCCTCGAACGGGGACCTGTCCTACAATGAGCAGTTCTTC
.	TRBV15	.	TRBJ1-6	CATSREAGNSPLHF	TGTGCCACCAGCAGAGAGGCAGGGAATTCACCCCTCCACTTT
TRBD1	TRBV20-1	.	TRBJ1-6	CSASRDRDSPLHF	TGCAGTGCTAGCCGGGACAGGGATTCACCCCTCCACTTT
TRBD1	TRBV24-1	.	TRBJ1-5	CASSPQRQGHTVLNQPQHF	TGTGCCAGCTCACCACAGCGACAGGGCCATACGGTTCTGAATCAGCCCCAGCATTTT